This T cell receptor (beta chain) was sequenced in a study of vaccination effects on CD4 cells after COVID-19 (dated by TCRdb to between 2022 and 2023). Regarding the research as a whole: Post-vaccine samples across the study were collected a median of 72 days after the second dose, with a range of 14 to 241. Cultures from other donors in the study were sequenced using the Oncomine TCR Beta short-read assay on an Illumina iSeq 100. The full study included 10 to 11 COVID-19 convalescent patients and several SARS-CoV-2-naive healthy vaccine recipients. SARS-CoV-2 spike-specific CD4+ TCR repertoires were compared before and after mRNA vaccination in COVID-19 convalescent patients and in infection-naive vaccine recipients.

Receptor amplification or capture employed the immunoSEQ multiplex PCR assay. DNA from the cultured, isolated CD4+ T cells was subjected to TCR beta CDR3 sequencing. Under the source paper's analysis protocol: Non-productive TCR sequences were discarded, and reads were trimmed to the CDR3 region, with only CDR3s of 7 or more amino acids retained. The MANAFEST web app was used to pick out antigen-specific clonotypes by comparing their expansion in peptide wells with that in reference cultures. To count as positive, a clone had to show expansion at FDR<0.05 compared with the reference and with all other wells, an odds ratio above 5, and a frequency above 0.1% in two replicate wells. Cross-reactive clonotypes were defined as significantly expanded in SARS-CoV-2 spike wells and in at least one common cold coronavirus spike condition. CDR3 similarity was assessed by Levenshtein distance with the stringdist R package, and unrooted trees were built with ape in R 3.6.1. What TCRdb holds here is the immuneACCESS table cut down to in-frame rearrangements. Part of the clones is not present; checked against another copy, under half of the missing clones reflect an unresolved V gene, and the others are unexplained. From that table come the V and J calls and clone size; the DNA was used to work out D and trimming. The table for this sample lists roughly 71,000 clones; around three quarters of them were counted only once. The ten largest clones take up 0.8% to 1% of the sample.

In the ViraFEST assay, PBMC were stimulated with viral peptide pools, and TCR sequencing was then used to find antigen-specific CD4+ T cell clonotypes based on their expansion. After around ten days of culture, CD4+ T cells were isolated with the EasySep CD4+ T cell isolation kit. Participants received two doses of either the BNT162b2 or the mRNA-1273 mRNA SARS-CoV-2 vaccine. Healthy vaccine recipients had no prior SARS-CoV-2 infection, confirmed by negative nucleocapsid antibodies before and after vaccination. Two million PBMC per well were cultured with 10 ug/ml peptides in IMDM containing approximately 4.7% human AB serum, about 9 IU/ml IL-2 and gentamicin. On days 3 and 7, half of the culture medium was replaced with fresh IL-2-containing medium. Unless otherwise noted, each peptide stimulation condition was cultured in triplicate wells. PBMC were separated from whole blood using Ficoll-Paque Plus gradient centrifugation and were then either cryopreserved at -140C or used fresh. The spike proteins of SARS-CoV-2 and of the common cold coronaviruses HCoV-NL63, HCoV-OC43 and HCoV-229E were spanned by overlapping peptide pools. The QIAamp micro DNA kit was used to extract genomic DNA from the cultured CD4+ T cells.

On the study overall, not on this receptor specifically: Only a small number of convalescent patients were included, and no early post-infection timepoints were available, which limited the study. Clones induced by infection and clones induced by vaccination both contracted markedly at late timepoints after vaccination, which fits with T cell responses waning over time. In healthy vaccine recipients, vaccine-induced clones were almost all SARS-CoV-2 mono-reactive, with only 1 of 255 cross-reactive with common cold coronaviruses.

For this clone: Its antigen is unknown. No quality values exist for individual bases; no much larger clone is one base distant.

V drops 4 bases and J drops 4 bases, leaving 14 bases in between. Taken from cysteine to valine, the CDR3 has 14 residues. The read is trimmed to its CDR3 DNA, 42 bases read in frame from base 1. CDR1 and CDR2 were assigned from the germline V gene as MDHEN and SYDVKM. The source was CD4+ T cells from PBMCs cultured with HCoV-OC43 spike peptides, collected after COVID-19 vaccination. This specimen's cell subset or site label, interpreted: HCoV-OC43 spike overlapping peptide pool stimulation. This clonotype originated in a human donor who received a COVID-19 vaccine. The rearranged segments are TRBV28 and TRBJ2-7; the D gene cannot be named for sure. DNA sequence: TGTGCCAGCAGTTGGCCAGGTAAACCTTACGAGCAGTACGTC. Translated, this gives CASSWPGKPYEQYV.